A single sample is the source of the 18 T cell receptor beta chains below, sequenced in a study of blood T cell repertoires in COVID-19. Method: immunoSEQ multiplex PCR; TCRdb's copy keeps in-frame clones and lacks some. The sample records fewer than 400,000 clones, roughly 88% being singletons. Sequences were obtained from peripheral blood. These receptors were obtained from a woman in her 30s with COVID-19, enrolled during active disease.

The rearrangement uses TRBV2 and TRBJ1-2; D is undetermined. Trimming stripped 2 bases from V and 0 bases from J, with 7 bases between. This CDR3 is built from 14 residues. Per the germline V gene, CDR1 is SNHLY and CDR2 is FYNNEI. The chain's CDR3 is CASSEQVANYGYTF. The DNA for the CDR3 is TGTGCCAGCAGTGAACAGGTAGCTAACTATGGCTACACCTTC.

The chain recombines TRBV19 with TRBJ2-3, with D maybe TRBD2 (7 bases). Trimming stripped 10 bases from V and 7 bases from J, with 18 bases between. Germline CDR1 and CDR2: LNHDA and SQIVND (reference sequence). The CDR3 is 13 amino acids. The CDR3 DNA is TGTGCCACCGGAGGGGGACTAAAGAATACGCAGTATTTT. Amino acid sequence: CATGGGLKNTQYF.

The chain combines TRBV21-1 with TRBJ2-7; TRBD1 is the table's D call and was not checked against the DNA. TRBV21-1 is assigned pseudogene status. The CDR3 length is 14 residues. DNA for the CDR3: TGTGCCAGCAGCAAAGGTCAGGGAACCTACGATCGAAACTTC. This codes for CASSKGQGTYDRNF.

Notes on this clone: Other DNA sequences in this specimen translate into the identical CDR3. The chain uses TRBV2 and TRBJ1-5, with TRBD1 as a possible D gene (6 bases). The CDR3 covers 15 residues. The V and J ends lost 4 bases and 3 bases respectively, with 13 bases between them. Germline-derived CDR1 and CDR2 are SNHLY and FYNNEI. This CDR3 is CASSVNRVSNQPQHF. CDR3 DNA sequence: TGTGCCAGCAGTGTAAACAGGGTGTCCAATCAGCCCCAGCATTTT.

This chain connects TRBV13 to TRBJ1-3, with D maybe TRBD1 (6 bases). Trimming shortened V by 4 bases and J by 2 bases, and 12 bases separated the two germline ends. Germline CDR1 and CDR2: PRHDT and FYEKMQ (reference sequence). CDR3 length: 15 residues. The CDR3: CASSSGSGAGNTIYF. The CDR3 region has the DNA TGTGCCAGCAGCTCGGGCTCAGGGGCTGGAAACACCATATATTTT. The full variable domain, rest sourced from reference TRBV13 and TRBJ1-3, is AAGVIQSPRHLIKEKRETATLKCYPIPRHDTVYWYQQGPGQDPQFLISFYEKMQSDKGSIPDRFSAQQFSDYHSELNMSSLELGDSALYFCASSSGSGAGNTIYFGEGSWLTVV.

About this clone itself: One base away lies a much larger clone, so this may be a sequencing read error. Other nucleotide sequences in the sample specify the same CDR3. The chain carries TRBV5-8 and TRBJ2-7, with 10 bases that match TRBD1. V shed 4 bases, J shed 6 bases, and the junction held 4 bases outside the gene matches. Germline CDR1 SGHTS, CDR2 YDEGEE. CDR3 length: 13 amino acids. CDR3 DNA: TGTGCCAGCAGCCACGGGACAGGGGCCGAGCAGTACTTC. Translation: CASSHGTGAEQYF.

This chain joins TRBV12-5 and TRBJ1-1; the D is unclear. CDR3 length: 14 residues. Trimming pared 2 bases from V and 2 bases from J, leaving 9 bases between. From germline, CDR1 is LGHNT and CDR2 FRNRAP. DNA for the CDR3: TGTGCTAGTGGTTTGCCCCGAGCTAACACTGAAGCTTTCTTT. Its translation is CASGLPRANTEAFF.

This chain links TRBV3-1 (or the pseudogene TRBV3-2) with TRBJ1-4; a possible D gene is TRBD1 (5 bases). V lost 3 bases, J lost 5 bases, and 19 bases lay in between. The germline gives CDR1 LGHDT, CDR2 YNNKEL (reference sequence). CDR3 length: 17 residues. The DNA for the CDR3 is TGTGCCAGCAGCCACGGATGGGGGGAAGGTGGGAATGAAAAACTGTTTTTT. It yields the protein CASSHGWGEGGNEKLFF.

The chain combines TRBV6-5 with TRBJ1-1; no definite D call. Germline CDR1 is MNHEY and CDR2 is SVGAGI. Trimming shortened V by 4 bases and J by 6 bases, and 6 bases separated the two germline ends. This CDR3 has 11 residues. Written as DNA, the CDR3 is TGTGCCAGCAGTTCGGCGGCTGAAGCTTTCTTT. The encoded protein is CASSSAAEAFF.

The rearrangement joins TRBV7-2 to TRBJ2-7; D is ambiguous. The CDR3 runs to 13 residues. Germline V gives CDR1 SGHTA, CDR2 FQGNSA. With 1 base removed from V and 1 base from J, the gap between germline ends came to 5 bases. In DNA form, the CDR3 reads TGTGCCAGCAGCTTAGGGCTTTCCTACGAGCAGTACTTC. Protein product: CASSLGLSYEQYF. Using reference TRBV7-2 and TRBJ2-7 for the parts outside the CDR3, the full variable domain is GAGVSQSPSNKVTEKGKDVELRCDPISGHTALYWYRQSLGQGLEFLIYFQGNSAPDKSGLPSDRFSAERTGGSVSTLTIQRTQQEDSAVYLCASSLGLSYEQYFGPGTRLTVT.

This clone has just one count. The chain has TRBV25-1 and TRBJ2-1; a possible D gene is TRBD2 (6 bases). CDR1 and CDR2 (germline): MGHDK, SYGVNS. The CDR3 is 15 residues long. Trimming shortened V by 1 base and J by 5 bases, and 12 bases separated the two germline ends. CDR3 sequence: CASSELGGDHNEQFF. CDR3 DNA sequence: TGTGCCAGCAGTGAATTAGGCGGGGATCACAATGAGCAGTTCTTC.

The V call is TRBV19, the J call TRBJ2-1; 10 bases line up with TRBD1. The CDR3 runs 14 residues. With V trimmed by 8 bases and J by 7 bases, 8 bases remained unmatched. CDR1 is LNHDA and CDR2 is SQIVND in the germline V gene (reference sequence). The CDR3 region is CASDDRGRNNEQFF. The CDR3 DNA follows: TGTGCCAGTGACGACAGGGGGCGGAATAATGAGCAGTTCTTC. The full variable domain, completed using reference TRBV19 and TRBJ2-1, is DGGITQSPKYLFRKEGQNVTLSCEQNLNHDAMYWYRQDPGQGLRLIYYSQIVNDFQKGDIAEGYSVSREKKESFPLTVTSAQKNPTAFYLCASDDRGRNNEQFFGPGTRLTVL.

The V call is TRBV30, the J call TRBJ1-2; 10 nucleotides agree with TRBD1. Germline CDR1 is GTSNPN and CDR2 is SVGIG (reference sequence). This CDR3 comprises 15 residues. V shed 3 bases and J 3 bases; nucleotides not matched to a gene: 7. The CDR3 DNA is TGTGCCTGGAGCGACCGGGACAGGGGTGACTATGGCTACACCTTC. It is translated as CAWSDRDRGDYGYTF.

The V call is TRBV5-1, the J call TRBJ2-5; maybe TRBD1 (5 bases). The CDR3 consists of 14 residues. CDR1 is SGHRS and CDR2 is YFSETQ in the germline V gene. V gave up 2 bases and J gave up 5 bases, with 13 bases separating them. CDR3 DNA sequence: TGCGCCAGCAGCTTCTCAGGGATAAGCGAGACCCAGTACTTC. This gives the protein CASSFSGISETQYF. The full variable domain, in which reference TRBV5-1 and TRBJ2-5 provide the parts outside the CDR3, is KAGVTQTPRYLIKTRGQQVTLSCSPISGHRSVSWYQQTPGQGLQFLFEYFSETQRNKGNFPGRFSGRQFSNSRSEMNVSTLELGDSALYLCASSFSGISETQYFGPGTRLLVL.

The chain combines TRBV29-1 with TRBJ2-2; possible D gene TRBD1, 6 bases. V gave up 7 bases and J gave up 6 bases, with 15 bases separating them. Germline loops: CDR1 SQVTM, CDR2 ANQGSEA. The CDR3 has 13 amino acids. This CDR3 reads CSADRAGAGELFF. The CDR3 DNA follows: TGCAGCGCCGATAGAGCAGGGGCCGGGGAGCTGTTTTTT.

The rearrangement uses TRBV29-1 and TRBJ1-1; D gene ambiguous. Germline V gene sequence: CDR1 SQVTM, CDR2 ANQGSEA. V shed 1 base and J shed 10 bases, with 13 bases lying between them. This CDR3 spans 12 amino acids. CDR3 nucleotide sequence: TGCAGCGTTGAAGTCGGTGGCGCGGGAGCTTTCTTT. The encoded protein is CSVEVGGAGAFF.

The V and J genes are TRBV27 and TRBJ2-1; 10 positions agree with TRBD2. This CDR3 contains 16 residues. J lost 3 bases, V lost 5 bases, and 7 bases had no gene match. Germline loops: CDR1 MNHEY, CDR2 SMNVEV (reference sequence). CDR3 nucleotide sequence: TGTGCCAGCAGTCGGCTACTAGCGGGAAACTACAATGAGCAGTTCTTC. Its protein product is CASSRLLAGNYNEQFF.

The V gene is TRBV27, the J gene TRBJ1-6, with a tentative D call TRBD1 (6 bases). The V end was cut by 5 bases, the J end by 4 bases, with 15 bases between. The CDR3 contains 16 residues. The germline V gene has CDR1 MNHEY and CDR2 SMNVEV (reference sequence). The CDR3 is CASSPGTHLYNSPLHF. In DNA, the CDR3 is TGTGCCAGCAGTCCCGGGACACACCTTTATAATTCACCCCTCCACTTT.